Listed below are T cell receptor beta chains from one sample, sequenced in a study of early T cells in non-severe SARS-CoV-2 infection. TCRdb reprocessed the 5' RACE reads via MiXCR and lists one record per CDR3 protein. This sample yields 70,000 to 90,000 distinct CDR3 sequences, of which about 11% are seen a single time; 4.7% belongs to the top ten. Sequencing was carried out using whole blood. These receptors were collected from an adult who was a healthcare worker with PCR-confirmed SARS-CoV-2 infection or an uninfected control (not recorded which). CDR3s include the opening cysteine and the closing phenylalanine or tryptophan. Each record gives: clone size, V gene, D gene, J gene, CDR3 protein, CDR3 DNA. The D gene is left open where the match is weak. Clone size is given for some rows only: seen once, a few or many times, or a class if the clone is expanded.

-	TRBV20-1	TRBD2	TRBJ2-5	CSARISGGPYQETQYF	TGCAGTGCTAGAATTAGCGGGGGCCCGTACCAAGAGACCCAGTACTTC
many	TRBV29-1	-	TRBJ2-7	CSVEGDSGAYEQYF	TGCAGCGTTGAAGGGGACTCCGGGGCGTACGAGCAGTACTTC
many	TRBV7-6	-	TRBJ2-7	CASSRLVLDEQYF	TGTGCCAGCAGCCGACTAGTCTTGGACGAGCAGTACTTC
-	TRBV11-2	TRBD2	TRBJ2-5	CASSLGASGGNQETQYF	TGTGCCAGCAGCTTAGGGGCTAGCGGGGGTAACCAAGAGACCCAGTACTTC
-	TRBV7-2	-	TRBJ1-2	CASSLEGIDGYTF	TGTGCCAGCAGCTTAGAGGGCATCGATGGCTACACCTTC
-	TRBV18	TRBD1	TRBJ2-7	CASSAGQGYEQYF	TGTGCCAGCTCAGCGGGACAGGGGTACGAGCAGTACTTC
few	TRBV5-1	-	TRBJ2-7	CASSLDQHEQYF	TGCGCCAGCAGCTTGGACCAGCACGAGCAGTACTTC
few	TRBV4-1	-	TRBJ1-2	CASSPGPAANYGYTF	TGCGCCAGCAGCCCCGGCCCAGCAGCTAACTATGGCTACACCTTC
few	TRBV4-3	-	TRBJ1-2	CASSSGGRGADYGYTF	TGCGCCAGCAGCTCCGGGGGCCGGGGCGCAGACTATGGCTACACCTTC
-	TRBV4-2	-	TRBJ2-7	CASSQERGPWDEQYF	TGTGCCAGCAGCCAAGAGCGGGGGCCTTGGGACGAGCAGTACTTC
-	TRBV10-3	-	TRBJ1-1	CAISESTGYTEAFF	TGTGCCATCAGTGAGTCGACCGGATACACTGAAGCTTTCTTT
many	TRBV7-9	-	TRBJ2-7	CASSLAEAVDAEQYF	TGTGCCAGCAGCTTAGCGGAAGCCGTGGATGCGGAGCAGTACTTC
many	TRBV10-2	TRBD1	TRBJ1-5	CASSFNRGGNQPQHF	TGCGCCAGCAGCTTCAACAGGGGCGGCAATCAGCCCCAGCATTTT
few	TRBV11-3	TRBD2	TRBJ2-1	CASSPRSGGRHEQFF	TGTGCCAGCAGCCCCCGCAGCGGGGGTCGGCATGAGCAGTTCTTC
-	TRBV4-1	-	TRBJ1-1	CASSPRDLGNTEAFF	TGCGCCAGCAGCCCGCGGGACCTCGGCAACACTGAAGCTTTCTTT
-	TRBV20-1	TRBD1	TRBJ2-3	CSARDRDRVADTQYF	TGCAGTGCCCGAGACCGGGACAGGGTCGCAGATACGCAGTATTTT
many	TRBV12-3/TRBV12-4	-	TRBJ2-7	CASSSSSTYEQYF	TGTGCCAGCAGTTCATCGAGTACCTACGAGCAGTACTTC
-	TRBV19	-	TRBJ1-5	CASSRDPARDQPQHF	TGTGCCAGTAGCCGGGACCCCGCGAGGGATCAGCCCCAGCATTTT
few	TRBV6-2/TRBV6-3	TRBD2	TRBJ2-1	CASSYPLGTGRAYNEQFF	TGTGCCAGCAGTTACCCCCTGGGCACGGGGAGGGCCTACAATGAGCAGTTCTTC
-	TRBV11-2	-	TRBJ2-7	CAIGRPYEQYF	TGTGCCATTGGACGGCCCTACGAGCAGTACTTC
many	TRBV5-1	-	TRBJ2-5	CASWGTARETQYF	TGCGCCAGCTGGGGGACTGCCAGAGAGACCCAGTACTTC
many	TRBV5-1	-	TRBJ2-3	CASSLGTIADSTDTQYF	TGCGCCAGCAGCTTGGGGACTATAGCGGATAGCACAGATACGCAGTATTTT
few	TRBV6-2/TRBV6-3	-	TRBJ1-5	CASSRAQGAKSGNQPQHF	TGTGCCAGCAGTCGCGCTCAAGGGGCGAAGAGCGGCAATCAGCCCCAGCATTTT
many	TRBV2	-	TRBJ2-7	CASRDYEQYF	TGTGCCAGCAGAGACTACGAGCAGTACTTC
many	TRBV29-1	TRBD1	TRBJ2-3	CSVEPQQGGGTQYF	TGCAGCGTAGAACCCCAACAGGGGGGAGGAACGCAGTATTTT
many	TRBV10-3	-	TRBJ1-6	CAISVTRDNSPLHF	TGTGCCATCAGTGTGACCAGGGATAATTCACCCCTCCACTTT
-	TRBV27	TRBD1	TRBJ2-7	CAIRARGWDEQYF	TGTGCCATCAGGGCCAGGGGGTGGGACGAGCAGTACTTC
-	TRBV6-5	-	TRBJ1-2	CASGTAGDYTF	TGTGCCAGCGGGACTGCTGGTGACTACACCTTC
-	TRBV11-2	TRBD2	TRBJ2-5	CASSLDRGGLSETQYF	TGTGCCAGCAGCTTAGACCGGGGGGGCTTATCAGAGACCCAGTACTTC
many	TRBV7-9	TRBD2	TRBJ2-3	CASSLAPYSGGLGDTQYF	TGTGCCAGCAGCTTAGCCCCCTATAGCGGGGGGCTGGGGGATACGCAGTATTTT
many	TRBV5-1	-	TRBJ2-3	CASSPRRGASTDTQYF	TGCGCCAGCAGCCCCCGACGGGGGGCTAGCACAGATACGCAGTATTTT